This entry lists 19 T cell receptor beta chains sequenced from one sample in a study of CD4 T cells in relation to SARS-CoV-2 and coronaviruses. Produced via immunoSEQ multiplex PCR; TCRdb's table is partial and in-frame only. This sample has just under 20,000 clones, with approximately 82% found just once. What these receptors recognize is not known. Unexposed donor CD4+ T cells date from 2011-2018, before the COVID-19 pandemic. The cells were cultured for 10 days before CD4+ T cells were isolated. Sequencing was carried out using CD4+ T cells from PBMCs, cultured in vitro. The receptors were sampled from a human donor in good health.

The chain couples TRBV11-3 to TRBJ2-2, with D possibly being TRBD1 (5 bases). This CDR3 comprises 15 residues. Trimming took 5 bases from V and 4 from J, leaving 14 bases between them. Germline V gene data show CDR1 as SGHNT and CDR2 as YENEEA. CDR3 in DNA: TGTGCCAGCAGCACCAGGGATAGCCCCACCGGGGAGCTGTTTTTT. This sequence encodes CASSTRDSPTGELFF.

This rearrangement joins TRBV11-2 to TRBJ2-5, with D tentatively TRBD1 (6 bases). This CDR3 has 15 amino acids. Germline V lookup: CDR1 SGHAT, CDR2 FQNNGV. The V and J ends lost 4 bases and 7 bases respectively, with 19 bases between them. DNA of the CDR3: TGTGCCAGCAGCTCGCTTCAGGGGAAGTTAGGGACCCAGTACTTC. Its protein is CASSSLQGKLGTQYF.

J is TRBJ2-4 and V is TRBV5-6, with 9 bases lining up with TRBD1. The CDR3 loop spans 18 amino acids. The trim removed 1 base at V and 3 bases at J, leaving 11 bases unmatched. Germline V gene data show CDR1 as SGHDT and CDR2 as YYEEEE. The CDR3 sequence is CASSLLGQGGGVKNIQYF. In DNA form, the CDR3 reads TGTGCCAGCAGCTTGTTGGGACAGGGAGGGGGGGTCAAAAACATTCAGTACTTC.

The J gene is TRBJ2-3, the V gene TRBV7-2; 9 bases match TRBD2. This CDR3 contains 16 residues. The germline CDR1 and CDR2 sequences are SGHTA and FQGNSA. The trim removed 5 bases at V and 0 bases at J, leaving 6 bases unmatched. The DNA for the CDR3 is TGTGCCAGCAGCCGCGCGGGAGGGCTTAGCACAGATACGCAGTATTTT. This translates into CASSRAGGLSTDTQYF.

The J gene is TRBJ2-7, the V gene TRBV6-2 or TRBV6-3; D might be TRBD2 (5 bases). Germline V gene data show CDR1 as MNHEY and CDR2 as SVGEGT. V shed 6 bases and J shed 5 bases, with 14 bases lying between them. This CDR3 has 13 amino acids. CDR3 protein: CASSQRERDEQYF. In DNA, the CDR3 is TGTGCCAGCAGCCAAAGGGAGCGAGACGAGCAGTACTTC.

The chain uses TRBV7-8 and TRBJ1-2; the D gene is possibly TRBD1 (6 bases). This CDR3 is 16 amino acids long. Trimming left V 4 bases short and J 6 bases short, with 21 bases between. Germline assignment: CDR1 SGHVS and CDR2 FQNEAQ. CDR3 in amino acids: CASSSYRVPNNNGYTF. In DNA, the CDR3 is TGTGCCAGCAGCTCGTACAGGGTCCCAAACAATAATGGCTACACCTTC.

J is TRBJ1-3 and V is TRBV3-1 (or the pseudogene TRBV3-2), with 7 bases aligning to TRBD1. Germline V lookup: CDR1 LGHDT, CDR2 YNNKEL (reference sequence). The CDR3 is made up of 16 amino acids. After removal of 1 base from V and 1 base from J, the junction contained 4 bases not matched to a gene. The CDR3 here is CASSQGPGQSGNTIYF. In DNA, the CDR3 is TGTGCCAGCAGCCAAGGGCCGGGACAGTCTGGAAACACCATATATTTT.

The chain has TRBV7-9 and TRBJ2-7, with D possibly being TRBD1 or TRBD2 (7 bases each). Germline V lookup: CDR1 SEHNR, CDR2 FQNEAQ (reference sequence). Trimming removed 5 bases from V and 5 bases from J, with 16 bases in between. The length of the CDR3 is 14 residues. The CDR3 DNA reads TGTGCCAGCAGCCCAGGGGGACTATTCCACGAGCAGTACTTC. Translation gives CASSPGGLFHEQYF.

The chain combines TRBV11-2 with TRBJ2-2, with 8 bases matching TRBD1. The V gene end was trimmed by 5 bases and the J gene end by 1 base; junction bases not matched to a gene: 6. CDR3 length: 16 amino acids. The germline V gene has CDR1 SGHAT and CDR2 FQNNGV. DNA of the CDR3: TGTGCCAGCAGCCCCCGGACAGGGAGGAACACCGGGGAGCTGTTTTTT. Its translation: CASSPRTGRNTGELFF.

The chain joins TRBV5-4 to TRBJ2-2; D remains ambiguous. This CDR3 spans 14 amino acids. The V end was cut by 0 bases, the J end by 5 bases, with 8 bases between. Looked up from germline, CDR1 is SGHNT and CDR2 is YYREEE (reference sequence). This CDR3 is CASSLGQRTGELFF. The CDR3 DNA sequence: TGTGCCAGCAGCTTGGGCCAGAGAACCGGGGAGCTGTTTTTT.

The CDR3 nucleotides are TGTGCCAGTACCCCTCCCGGGACTGCTTCCAATGAGCAGTTCTTC. This encodes CASTPPGTASNEQFF. The chain employs TRBV19 and TRBJ2-1; the D gene is possibly TRBD2 (6 bases). CDR1 and CDR2 (germline): LNHDA, SQIVND (reference sequence). There are 15 residues in the CDR3. V was trimmed by 7 bases and J by 6 bases, leaving 19 bases between them.

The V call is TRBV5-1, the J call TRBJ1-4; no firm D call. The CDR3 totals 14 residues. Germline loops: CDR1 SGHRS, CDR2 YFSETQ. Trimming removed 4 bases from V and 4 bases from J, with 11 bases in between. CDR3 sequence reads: CASSSTHSNEKLFF. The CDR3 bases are TGCGCCAGCAGCAGTACCCACAGTAATGAAAAACTGTTTTTT.

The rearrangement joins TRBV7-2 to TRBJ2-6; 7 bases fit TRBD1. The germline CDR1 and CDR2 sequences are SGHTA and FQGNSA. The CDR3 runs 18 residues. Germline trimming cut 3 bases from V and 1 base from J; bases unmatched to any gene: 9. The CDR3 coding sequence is TGTGCCAGCAGCTTTTTTTGGCAGGGGGTATCTGGGGCCAACGTCCTGACTTTC. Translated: CASSFFWQGVSGANVLTF.

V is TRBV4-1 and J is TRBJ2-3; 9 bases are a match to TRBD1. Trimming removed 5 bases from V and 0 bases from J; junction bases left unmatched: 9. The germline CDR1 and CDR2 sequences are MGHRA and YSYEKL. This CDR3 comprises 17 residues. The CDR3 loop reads CASSYERTGASTDTQYF. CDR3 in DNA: TGCGCCAGCAGCTACGAAAGGACAGGGGCCAGCACAGATACGCAGTATTTT.

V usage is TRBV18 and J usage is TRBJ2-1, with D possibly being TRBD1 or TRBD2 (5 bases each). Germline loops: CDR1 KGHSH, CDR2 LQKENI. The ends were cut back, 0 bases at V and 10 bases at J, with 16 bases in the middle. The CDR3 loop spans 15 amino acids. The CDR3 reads CASSPPLGDPPEQFF. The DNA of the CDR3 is TGTGCCAGCTCACCACCCCTGGGGGACCCACCAGAGCAGTTCTTC.

CDR3 in amino acids: CASTFSGTNTGELFF. CDR3 coding DNA: TGTGCCAGCACCTTTAGCGGGACCAACACCGGGGAGCTGTTTTTT. The rearrangement links TRBV2 to TRBJ2-2; TRBD2 agrees at 8 bases. V shed 7 bases, J shed 2 bases, and the junction held 6 bases outside the gene matches. Germline V CDR1 and CDR2: SNHLY, FYNNEI. The CDR3 totals 15 residues. The complete variable domain, with remaining parts taken from reference TRBV2 and TRBJ2-2, reads EPEVTQTPSHQVTQMGQEVILRCVPISNHLYFYWYRQILGQKVEFLVSFYNNEISEKSEIFDDQFSVERPDGSNFTLKIRSTKLEDSAMYFCASTFSGTNTGELFFGEGSRLTVL.

In nucleotides, the CDR3 is TGTGCCAGTTCCCGAGCTAGCGGGATTGAGCAGTTCTTC. It specifies CASSRASGIEQFF. The V call is TRBV19, the J call TRBJ2-1, with 9 bases identical to TRBD2. This CDR3 spans 13 amino acids. Germline CDR1 reads LNHDA; CDR2 reads SQIVND (reference sequence). The V gene end was trimmed by 8 bases and the J gene end by 9 bases; junction bases not matched to a gene: 8.

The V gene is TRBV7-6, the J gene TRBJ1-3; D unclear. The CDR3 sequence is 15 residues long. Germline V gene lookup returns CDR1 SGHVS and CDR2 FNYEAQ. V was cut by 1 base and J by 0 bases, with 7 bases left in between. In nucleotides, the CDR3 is TGTGCCAGCAGCTTAGGGGCTATCTCTGGAAACACCATATATTTT. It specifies CASSLGAISGNTIYF.

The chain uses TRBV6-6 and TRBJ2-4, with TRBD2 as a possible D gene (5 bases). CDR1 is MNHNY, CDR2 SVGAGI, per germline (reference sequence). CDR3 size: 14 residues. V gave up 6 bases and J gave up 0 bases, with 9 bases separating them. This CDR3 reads CASSPGLAKNIQYF. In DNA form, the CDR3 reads TGTGCCAGCAGCCCCGGACTAGCCAAAAACATTCAGTACTTC.